This TCR beta chain was obtained from a study of T cell repertoires in cytomegalovirus infection. About the research overall: CMV infection and matching HLA type were both indicated by public TCR beta signatures.

Study-wide findings and caveats: Carriers of CMV plus the relevant HLA were identified by cumulative public TCR beta family frequency. What dominated the ex vivo response were HLA-C-restricted CMV-specific TCR beta clonotypes.

TCRdb re-called the reads with MiXCR, one entry per CDR3 protein. The sample carries fewer than 350,000 distinct CDR3 sequences, around a sixth recorded once. Germline CDR1 MDHEN, CDR2 SYDVKM. The CDR3 length is 16 residues. V lost 4 bases and J lost 7; bases outside the gene matches: 10. This clonotype was recorded many times. Antigen unknown. The chain uses TRBV28 and TRBJ1-2; 12 bases fit TRBD1. Material: PBMCs. The sequence derives from a human donor in good health (CMV status not recorded). Some clones in this sample may be carry-over from other donors' samples. CDR3 residues: CASSSYLGQGASGYTF. The CDR3 region has the DNA TGTGCCAGCAGTTCCTATCTGGGACAGGGGGCGAGTGGCTACACCTTC.